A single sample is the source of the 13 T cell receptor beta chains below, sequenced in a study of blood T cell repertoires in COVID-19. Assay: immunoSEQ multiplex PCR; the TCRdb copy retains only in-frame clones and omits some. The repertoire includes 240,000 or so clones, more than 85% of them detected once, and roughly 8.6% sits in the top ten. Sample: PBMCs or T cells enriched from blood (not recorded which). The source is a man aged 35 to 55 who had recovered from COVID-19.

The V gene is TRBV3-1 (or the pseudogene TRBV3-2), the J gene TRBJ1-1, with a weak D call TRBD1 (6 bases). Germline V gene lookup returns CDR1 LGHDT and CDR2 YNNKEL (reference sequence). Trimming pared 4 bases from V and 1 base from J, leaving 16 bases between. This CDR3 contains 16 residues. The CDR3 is CASSLRAEQGNTEAFF. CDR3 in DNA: TGTGCCAGCAGCCTCAGAGCGGAACAGGGGAACACTGAAGCTTTCTTT.

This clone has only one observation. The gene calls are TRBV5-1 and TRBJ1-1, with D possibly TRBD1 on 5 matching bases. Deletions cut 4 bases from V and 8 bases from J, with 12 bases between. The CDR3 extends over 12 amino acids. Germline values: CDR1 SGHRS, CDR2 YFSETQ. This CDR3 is CASSTTTAEAFF. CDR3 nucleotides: TGCGCCAGCAGCACCACGACAGCAGAAGCTTTCTTT.

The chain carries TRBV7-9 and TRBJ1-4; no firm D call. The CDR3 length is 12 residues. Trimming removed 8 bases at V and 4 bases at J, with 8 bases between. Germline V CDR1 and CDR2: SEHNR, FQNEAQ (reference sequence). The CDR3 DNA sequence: TGTGCCAGCGGCCGGGGTAATGAAAAACTGTTTTTT. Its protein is CASGRGNEKLFF.

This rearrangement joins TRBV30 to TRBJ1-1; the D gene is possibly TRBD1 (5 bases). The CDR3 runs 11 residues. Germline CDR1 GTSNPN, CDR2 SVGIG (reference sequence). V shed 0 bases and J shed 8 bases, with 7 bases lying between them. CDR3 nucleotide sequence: TGTGCCTGGAGTGTAAACAGGGAAGCTTTCTTT. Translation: CAWSVNREAFF.

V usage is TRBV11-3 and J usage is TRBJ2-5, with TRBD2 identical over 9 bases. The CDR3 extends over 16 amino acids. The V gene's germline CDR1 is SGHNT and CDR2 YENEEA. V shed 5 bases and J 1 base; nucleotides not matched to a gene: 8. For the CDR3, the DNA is TGTGCCAGCAGCCCCCTGTTGCGGGGGGGCCAAGAGACCCAGTACTTC. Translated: CASSPLLRGGQETQYF.

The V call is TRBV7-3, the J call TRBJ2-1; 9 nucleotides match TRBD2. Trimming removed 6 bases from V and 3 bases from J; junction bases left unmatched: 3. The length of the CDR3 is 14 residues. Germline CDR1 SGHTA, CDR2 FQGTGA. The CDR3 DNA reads TGTGCCAGCAGTCTAGCGGGATACTACAATGAGCAGTTCTTC. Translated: CASSLAGYYNEQFF. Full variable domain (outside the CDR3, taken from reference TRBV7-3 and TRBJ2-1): GAGVSQTPSNKVTEKGKYVELRCDPISGHTALYWYRQSLGQGPEFLIYFQGTGAADDSGLPNDRFFAVRPEGSVSTLKIQRTERGDSAVYLCASSLAGYYNEQFFGPGTRLTVL.

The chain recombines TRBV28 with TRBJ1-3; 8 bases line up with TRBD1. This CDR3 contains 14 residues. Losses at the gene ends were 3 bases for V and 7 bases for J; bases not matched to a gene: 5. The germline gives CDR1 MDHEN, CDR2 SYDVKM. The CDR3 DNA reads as TGTGCCAGCAGTTTTCGAGACAGGGGTAACACCATATATTTT. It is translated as CASSFRDRGNTIYF.

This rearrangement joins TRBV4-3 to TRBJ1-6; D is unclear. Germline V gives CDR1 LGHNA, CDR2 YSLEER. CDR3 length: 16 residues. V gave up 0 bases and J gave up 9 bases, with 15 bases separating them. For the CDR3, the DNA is TGCGCCAGCAGCCAAGATGTGTTGGGCTCACCTTCACCCCTCCACTTT. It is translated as CASSQDVLGSPSPLHF.

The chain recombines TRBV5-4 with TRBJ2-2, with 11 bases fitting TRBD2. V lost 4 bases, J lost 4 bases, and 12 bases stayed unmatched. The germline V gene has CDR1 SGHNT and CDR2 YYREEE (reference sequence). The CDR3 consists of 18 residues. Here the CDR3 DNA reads TGTGCCAGCAGCCCCATAGCGGGAGGGCGGTCCACCACCGGGGAGCTGTTTTTT. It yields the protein CASSPIAGGRSTTGELFF.

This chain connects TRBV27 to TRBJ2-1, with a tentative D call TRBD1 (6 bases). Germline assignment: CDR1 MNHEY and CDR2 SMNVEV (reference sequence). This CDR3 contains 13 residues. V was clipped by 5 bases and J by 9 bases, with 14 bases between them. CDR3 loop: CASSKTGYGEQFF. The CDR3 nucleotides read TGTGCCAGCAGTAAAACAGGGTACGGTGAGCAGTTCTTC.

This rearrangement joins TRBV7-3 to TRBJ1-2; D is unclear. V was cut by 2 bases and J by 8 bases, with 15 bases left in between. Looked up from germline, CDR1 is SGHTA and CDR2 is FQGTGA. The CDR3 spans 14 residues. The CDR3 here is CASSLVPQAKGYTF. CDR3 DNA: TGTGCCAGCAGCTTAGTGCCCCAGGCGAAAGGCTACACCTTC.

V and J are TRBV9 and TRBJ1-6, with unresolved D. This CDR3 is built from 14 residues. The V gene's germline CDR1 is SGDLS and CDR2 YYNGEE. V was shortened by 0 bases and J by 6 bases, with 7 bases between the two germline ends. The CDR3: CASSVVSGNSPLHF. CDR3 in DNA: TGTGCCAGCAGCGTAGTTAGCGGTAATTCACCCCTCCACTTT.

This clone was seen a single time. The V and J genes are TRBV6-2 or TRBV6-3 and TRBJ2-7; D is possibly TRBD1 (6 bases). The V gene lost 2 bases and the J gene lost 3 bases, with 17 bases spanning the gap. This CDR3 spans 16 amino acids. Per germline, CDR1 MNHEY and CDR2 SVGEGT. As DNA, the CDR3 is TGTGCCAGCAGTTACGATCGACGGGACACCAACTACGAGCAGTACTTC. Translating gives CASSYDRRDTNYEQYF.